Each of the 25 T cell receptor beta chains below was sequenced from the same sample in a study of T cell changes during pregnancy in multiple sclerosis. The data were produced by immunoSEQ multiplex PCR, yet TCRdb's version contains in-frame clones alone and is incomplete. The data show around 100,000 clones, about 89% seen once. This sample comprised peripheral blood, obtained after pregnancy. These receptor sequences come from a female donor with multiple sclerosis, enrolled in a pregnancy study.

V usage is TRBV10-3 and J usage is TRBJ1-2; TRBD1 matches at 8 bases. Germline V gives CDR1 ENHRY, CDR2 SYGVKD. This CDR3 region has 18 residues. V was pared by 5 bases and J by 6 bases, with 20 bases of the junction left unmatched. The CDR3 loop reads CAISTFPRLDRVSDGYTF. The CDR3 DNA reads TGTGCCATCAGTACATTCCCCCGGCTGGACAGGGTTTCCGATGGCTACACCTTC.

The rearrangement links TRBV6-5 to TRBJ1-2; unclear D gene. The V end lost 0 bases, the J end lost 8 bases, and 7 bases lay between the germline ends. In germline, CDR1 is MNHEY, CDR2 SVGAGI. The CDR3 runs to 12 residues. The CDR3 loop is CASSYSTFGYTF. CDR3 coding DNA: TGTGCCAGCAGTTACTCGACTTTCGGCTACACCTTC.

The chain uses TRBV4-1 and TRBJ1-5; the match to TRBD1 covers 8 bases. Germline values: CDR1 MGHRA, CDR2 YSYEKL. This CDR3 contains 16 residues. J lost 11 bases, V lost 3 bases, and 15 bases had no gene match. Here the CDR3 reads CASSHAVAQGELTQHF. The CDR3 DNA follows: TGCGCCAGCAGCCATGCCGTTGCACAGGGGGAATTGACCCAGCATTTT.

The rearrangement links TRBV4-1 to TRBJ1-2; D call uncertain. Trimming left V 2 bases short and J 4 bases short, with 17 bases between. Germline V CDR1 and CDR2: MGHRA, YSYEKL. The CDR3 spans 16 residues. The CDR3 DNA reads TGCGCCAGCAGCCAATATACGGCGGGGTCTTCCTATGGCTACACCTTC. It translates to CASSQYTAGSSYGYTF.

The V and J genes are TRBV6-1 and TRBJ1-4, with 11 bases that match TRBD1. The germline CDR1 and CDR2 sequences are MNHNS and SASEGT. The CDR3 is made up of 14 amino acids. J lost 8 bases, V lost 6 bases, and 5 bases had no gene match. The CDR3 loop is CASRGTGGTEKLFF. CDR3 nucleotide sequence: TGTGCCAGCAGGGGGACAGGGGGGACAGAAAAACTGTTTTTT.

The chain carries TRBV6-1 and TRBJ2-5; D remains ambiguous. Germline loops: CDR1 MNHNS, CDR2 SASEGT. This CDR3 region has 10 residues. Trimming took off 6 bases at V and 5 bases at J, with 4 bases between the two ends. The CDR3 DNA sequence: TGTGCCAGCAGGGAGGAGACCCAGTACTTC. Translated: CASREETQYF.

In DNA, the CDR3 is TGTGCCTGGAACACAGGGACAGGGGTGAATCAGCCCCAGCATTTT. Its protein is CAWNTGTGVNQPQHF. V is TRBV30 and J is TRBJ1-5; 10 bases map to TRBD1. There are 15 residues in the CDR3. Germline V gives CDR1 GTSNPN, CDR2 SVGIG (reference sequence). J was trimmed by 4 bases and V by 4 bases; bases with no gene match: 7. The whole variable domain, remainder taken from reference TRBV30 and TRBJ1-5, is SQTIHQWPATLVQPVGSPLSLECTVEGTSNPNLYWYRQAAGRGLQLLFYSVGIGQISSEVPQNLSASRPQDRQFILSSKKLLLSDSGFYLCAWNTGTGVNQPQHFGDGTRLSIL.

This chain connects TRBV19 to TRBJ2-7, with D uncertain. V was clipped by 7 bases and J by 6 bases, with 10 bases between them. In germline, CDR1 is LNHDA, CDR2 SQIVND (reference sequence). This CDR3 is built from 11 residues. CDR3 residues: CASTQVSEQYF. The DNA of the CDR3 is TGTGCCAGTACCCAGGTTTCCGAGCAGTACTTC.

CDR3 nucleotides: TGCAGCGTGGTTGCGATGAACACTGAAGCTTTCTTT. This sequence encodes CSVVAMNTEAFF. This chain uses TRBV29-1 with TRBJ1-1; D gene ambiguous. Germline loops: CDR1 SQVTM, CDR2 ANQGSEA. The CDR3 loop spans 12 amino acids. Between the trimmed V and J ends, which lost 6 bases and 0 bases, there was a span of 8 bases.

The chain recombines TRBV5-8 with TRBJ1-2; 7 bases map to TRBD1. V gave up 3 bases and J gave up 4 bases; unmatched junction bases: 3. The CDR3 has 13 residues. CDR1 and CDR2 from the germline V gene are SGHTS and YDEGEE. CDR3 in DNA: TGTGCCAGCAGCTCAGGGGGTACCTATGGCTACACCTTC. It is translated as CASSSGGTYGYTF.

This sequence joins TRBV27 and TRBJ2-7, with 7 bases fitting TRBD1. CDR1 and CDR2 from the germline V gene are MNHEY and SMNVEV (reference sequence). The junction had 8 bases not matched to a gene; V was cut back by 6 bases and J by 6 bases. This CDR3 contains 13 residues. The CDR3 region is CASSFPDRLEQYF. CDR3 nucleotide sequence: TGTGCCAGCAGCTTTCCGGACAGGCTCGAGCAGTACTTC.

The chain employs TRBV11-2 and TRBJ2-7; no definite D call. There are 14 residues in the CDR3. V lost 2 bases to trimming and J lost 2 bases, with 10 bases between them. Germline lookup yields CDR1 SGHAT and CDR2 FQNNGV. The CDR3 nucleotides read TGTGCCAGCAGCTTAACGAGTCCCACCTACGAGCAGTACTTC. Encoded protein: CASSLTSPTYEQYF.

The chain employs TRBV6-5 and TRBJ1-3; a weak D match, TRBD1 (6 bases). V lost 5 bases and J lost 4, with 15 bases in between. This CDR3 is 15 amino acids long. Germline V gene data show CDR1 as MNHEY and CDR2 as SVGAGI. The DNA for the CDR3 is TGTGCCAGCAGTCTACAGGGATCGGCCGGAAACACCATATATTTT. It specifies CASSLQGSAGNTIYF.

This chain joins TRBV6-5 and TRBJ2-7, with 7 bases identical to TRBD2. Germline assignment: CDR1 MNHEY and CDR2 SVGAGI. The CDR3 loop spans 15 amino acids. V gave up 6 bases and J gave up 4 bases; unmatched junction bases: 12. CDR3 sequence (DNA): TGTGCCAGCAGCAACCCAGGGACTATAACTTACGAGCAGTACTTC. It codes for CASSNPGTITYEQYF.

This chain links TRBV7-9 with TRBJ1-4, with no clear D. The ends were cut back, 5 bases at V and 8 bases at J, with 15 bases in the middle. The CDR3 contains 14 residues. Germline CDR1 is SEHNR and CDR2 is FQNEAQ (reference sequence). The CDR3 sequence is CASSEAGYGEKLFF. DNA of the CDR3: TGTGCCAGCAGCGAGGCGGGGTATGGAGAAAAACTGTTTTTT.

The chain combines TRBV5-1 with TRBJ2-2; TRBD1 might be the D (6 bases). Germline-derived CDR1 and CDR2 are SGHRS and YFSETQ. The CDR3 totals 16 residues. V shed 4 bases and J shed 2 bases, with 15 bases lying between them. The CDR3 DNA reads TGCGCCAGCAGCCTTCTGGGGACACCCAACACCGGGGAGCTGTTTTTT. Translated: CASSLLGTPNTGELFF.

The chain combines TRBV4-1 with TRBJ2-5, with TRBD1 identical over 9 bases. Trimming removed 5 bases from V and 5 bases from J; junction bases left unmatched: 9. The CDR3 consists of 15 residues. The germline V gene encodes CDR1 MGHRA and CDR2 YSYEKL. The chain's CDR3 is CASSSITGGWETQYF. In nucleotides, the CDR3 is TGCGCCAGCAGCAGCATTACAGGGGGCTGGGAGACCCAGTACTTC.

The genes are TRBV5-6 and TRBJ1-1; D remains ambiguous. Germline V gene sequence: CDR1 SGHDT, CDR2 YYEEEE. This CDR3 has 14 amino acids. Trimming took 2 bases from V and 8 from J, leaving 16 bases between them. In DNA form, the CDR3 reads TGTGCCAGCAGCTTCAACGGGGTCGGAGGCGAAGCTTTCTTT. Its protein is CASSFNGVGGEAFF.

The chain carries TRBV9 and TRBJ2-1; 8 bases fit TRBD2. The length of the CDR3 is 16 residues. Per germline, CDR1 SGDLS and CDR2 YYNGEE. The V and J ends lost 0 bases and 4 bases, in that order; junction bases with no gene match: 6. The CDR3 DNA sequence: TGTGCCAGCAGCGTAGCAGCGGGGGTCGGGTACAATGAGCAGTTCTTC. It yields the protein CASSVAAGVGYNEQFF.

This clone was counted once. This chain connects TRBV4-1 to TRBJ2-3; no clear D gene. The germline CDR1 and CDR2 sequences are MGHRA and YSYEKL. The CDR3 contains 17 residues. Trimming cost V 0 bases and J 0 bases, with 13 bases left between them. In nucleotides, the CDR3 is TGCGCCAGCAGCCAAGATCTGTACGGTTCTAGCACAGATACGCAGTATTTT. Protein product: CASSQDLYGSSTDTQYF.

This chain links TRBV11-2 with TRBJ2-7; TRBD2 matches 8 bases. V lost 1 base and J lost 9; bases outside the gene matches: 14. CDR3 size: 16 residues. The V gene's germline CDR1 is SGHAT and CDR2 FQNNGV. The CDR3 is CASSLGALGPAGGQYF. In DNA form, the CDR3 reads TGTGCCAGCAGCTTAGGGGCCCTGGGCCCCGCGGGGGGGCAGTACTTC.

The chain has TRBV5-5 and TRBJ2-7; the match to TRBD1 covers 9 bases. Germline CDR1 is SGHKS and CDR2 is YYEKEE (reference sequence). The CDR3 is 15 residues long. The trim removed 1 base at V and 4 bases at J, leaving 6 bases unmatched. The DNA for the CDR3 is TGTGCCAGCAGCTTGCGACAGGGGGGTTTTTACGAGCAGTACTTC. Encoded protein: CASSLRQGGFYEQYF.

The chain joins TRBV18 to TRBJ2-4, with a tentative D call TRBD2 (5 bases). V lost 2 bases and J lost 16, with 21 bases in between. CDR1 is KGHSH and CDR2 is LQKENI in the germline V gene. The CDR3 sequence is 14 residues long. The DNA for the CDR3 is TGTGCCAGCTCACCAGGGAGAGTAGCCCCCAAGGTTTACTTC. Its translation is CASSPGRVAPKVYF.

The V and J genes are TRBV6-6 and TRBJ2-1, with TRBD2 matching over 11 bases. The ends lost 4 bases at V and 7 bases at J; junction bases unmatched: 9. Germline values: CDR1 MNHNY, CDR2 SVGAGI (reference sequence). The CDR3 contains 16 residues. The CDR3 bases are TGTGCCAGCAGTTCCAACCTAGCGGGGGGAAAAAATGAGCAGTTCTTC. Translating gives CASSSNLAGGKNEQFF.

The chain joins TRBV9 to TRBJ2-2; D is possibly TRBD2 (5 bases). The CDR3 is 14 amino acids. The V gene lost 6 bases and the J gene lost 5 bases, with 14 bases spanning the gap. Germline V gives CDR1 SGDLS, CDR2 YYNGEE. The CDR3 sequence: CASKAPGGTGELFF. CDR3 in DNA: TGTGCCAGCAAGGCCCCCGGAGGTACCGGGGAGCTGTTTTTT.